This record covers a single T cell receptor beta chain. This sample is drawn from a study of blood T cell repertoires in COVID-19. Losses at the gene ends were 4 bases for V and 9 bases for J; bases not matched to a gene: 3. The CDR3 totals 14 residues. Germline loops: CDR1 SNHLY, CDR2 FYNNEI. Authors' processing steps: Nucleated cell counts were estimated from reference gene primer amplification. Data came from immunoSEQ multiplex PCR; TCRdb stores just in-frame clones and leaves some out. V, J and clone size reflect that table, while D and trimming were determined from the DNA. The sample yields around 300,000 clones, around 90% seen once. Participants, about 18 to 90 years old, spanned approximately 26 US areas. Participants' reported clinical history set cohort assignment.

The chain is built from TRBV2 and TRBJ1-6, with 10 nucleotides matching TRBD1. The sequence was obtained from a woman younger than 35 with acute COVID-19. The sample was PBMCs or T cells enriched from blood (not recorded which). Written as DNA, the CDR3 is TGTGCCAGCAGTGGACAGGGGGCGACTTCACCCCTCCACTTT. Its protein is CASSGQGATSPLHF. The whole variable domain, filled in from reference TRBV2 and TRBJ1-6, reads EPEVTQTPSHQVTQMGQEVILRCVPISNHLYFYWYRQILGQKVEFLVSFYNNEISEKSEIFDDQFSVERPDGSNFTLKIRSTKLEDSAMYFCASSGQGATSPLHFGNGTRLTVT.